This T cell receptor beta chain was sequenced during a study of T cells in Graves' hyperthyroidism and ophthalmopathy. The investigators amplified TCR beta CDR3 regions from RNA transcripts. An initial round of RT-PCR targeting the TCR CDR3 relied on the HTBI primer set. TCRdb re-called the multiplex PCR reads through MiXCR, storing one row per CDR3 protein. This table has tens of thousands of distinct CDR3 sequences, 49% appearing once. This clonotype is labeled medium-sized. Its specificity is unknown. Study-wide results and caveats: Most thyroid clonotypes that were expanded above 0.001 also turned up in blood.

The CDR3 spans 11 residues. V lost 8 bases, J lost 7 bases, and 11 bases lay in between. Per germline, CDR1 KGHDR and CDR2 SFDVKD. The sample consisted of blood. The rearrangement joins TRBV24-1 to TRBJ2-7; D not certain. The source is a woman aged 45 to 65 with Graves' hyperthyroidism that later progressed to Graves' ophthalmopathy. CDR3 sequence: CATNANREQYF. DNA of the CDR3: TGTGCCACCAATGCAAACCGGGAGCAGTACTTC.